The rows below give T cell receptor beta chains drawn from one sample of a study of blood T cell repertoires in COVID-19. Produced via immunoSEQ multiplex PCR; TCRdb's table is partial and in-frame only. The data contain roughly 200,000 clones, around nine tenths of them singletons. Sequencing was performed on peripheral blood. Every receptor here comes from a man aged 60 to 75 who had recovered from COVID-19. CDR3s include the opening cysteine and the closing phenylalanine or tryptophan. Fields, in order: J gene, V gene, clone size, D gene, CDR3 DNA, CDR3 protein. The D gene is left open where the match is weak. Clone size, where shown, is once, few, many, or a class for clones that have expanded.

TRBJ2-6 | TRBV5-1 | - | - | TGCGCCAGCACGGTTCCGCGGAATAGCGTCCTGACTTTC | CASTVPRNSVLTF
TRBJ2-7 | TRBV6-1 | - | - | TGTGCCAGCAGTGAAACCGGGACTCTAGCCTACGAGCAGTACTTC | CASSETGTLAYEQYF
TRBJ2-3 | TRBV7-9 | - | TRBD1 | TGTGCCAGCAGCTTAGCGCTCGGGACAGGACTTTCTAGCACAGATACGCAGTATTTT | CASSLALGTGLSSTDTQYF
TRBJ2-4 | TRBV4-1 | - | TRBD2 | TGCGCCAGCAGCCAGAGCGGGACCGGGGACATTCAGTACTTC | CASSQSGTGDIQYF
TRBJ2-3 | TRBV11-2 | - | TRBD2 | TGTGCCAGCAGTTTAGGACTAGCGTCAAGCACAGATACGCAGTATTTT | CASSLGLASSTDTQYF
TRBJ1-1 | TRBV6-1 | - | - | TGTGCCAGCAGTGAGTCACAGGGTATTGAAGCTTTCTTT | CASSESQGIEAFF
TRBJ1-5 | TRBV28 | many | - | TGTGCCAGCTCAGACAGAAGCAATCAGCCCCAGCATTTT | CASSDRSNQPQHF
TRBJ1-4 | TRBV3-1/TRBV3-2 | - | TRBD1 | TGTGCCAGCAGCCGGGACAGGGGTAATGAAAAACTGTTTTTT | CASSRDRGNEKLFF
TRBJ1-2 | TRBV6-5 | - | - | TGTGCCAGCAGTTTCTTGAGTCAAAAGAACTATGGCTACACCTTC | CASSFLSQKNYGYTF
TRBJ2-7 | TRBV25-1 | once | TRBD1 | TGTGCCAGCAGTGAACCGGGACAGGGGAGGAACGAGCAGTACTTC | CASSEPGQGRNEQYF
TRBJ1-5 | TRBV28 | once | - | TGTGCCAGCGACCCGGGTATACGTCAGCCCCAGCATTTT | CASDPGIRQPQHF
TRBJ1-5 | TRBV6-1 | - | - | TGTGCCAGCAGTGAAGCGGGGGGAGGCCAGCCCCAGCATTTT | CASSEAGGGQPQHF
TRBJ2-3 | TRBV27 | - | TRBD1 | TGTGCCAGCAGTTTATACCGGGACAGGGTAGGACGCACAGATACGCAGTATTTT | CASSLYRDRVGRTDTQYF
TRBJ2-7 | TRBV3-1/TRBV3-2 | many | - | TGTGCCAGCAGCCGGAGCAGGGCTCATTACGAGCAGTACTTC | CASSRSRAHYEQYF
TRBJ1-1 | TRBV6-5 | - | TRBD1 | TGTGCCAGCATTCTCAAAGGGGGCGGGGTCTCGGCTTTCTTT | CASILKGGGVSAFF
TRBJ2-2 | TRBV2 | once | - | TGTGCCAGCAAGGCAGCGGTGGCCGGGGAGCTGTTTTTT | CASKAAVAGELFF